The rows below give T cell receptor beta chains drawn from one sample of a study of blood T cells in healthy people across ages. TCRdb reprocessed the 5' RACE reads with MiXCR, giving one entry per CDR3 protein. The data contain 1,300,000 or so distinct CDR3 sequences, 59% of them singletons. What was sequenced was blood. The receptors originated from a man aged 18-30 years in good health. Both conserved end residues are part of each CDR3. Fields, in order: clone size, CDR3 length, V gene, D gene, J gene, CDR3 DNA, CDR3 protein. A D gene is named only where the DNA matches it firmly. Size is omitted from some rows. Given values are once, few, many or a class for expanded clones.

>NA|15|TRBV27|NA|TRBJ2-7
TGTGCCAGCAGTCTACAGCCAGGACCGGCCTACGAGCAGTACTTC
CASSLQPGPAYEQYF
>once|15|TRBV4-3|TRBD1|TRBJ2-1
TGCGCCAGCAGCCAGGACAGGGCGGCGGGCAATGAGCAGTTCTTC
CASSQDRAAGNEQFF
>NA|11|TRBV10-2|NA|TRBJ2-3
TGCGCCAGCAACGCCGACCATACGCAGTATTTT
CASNADHTQYF
>NA|16|TRBV12-3/TRBV12-4|TRBD1|TRBJ1-2
TGTGCCAGCAGTCACCCGCGGGACAGAGCTAACTATGGCTACACCTTC
CASSHPRDRANYGYTF
>NA|15|TRBV27|TRBD1|TRBJ1-2
TGTGCCAGCAGTTTATCGACAGGGGGATCTCATGGCTACACCTTC
CASSLSTGGSHGYTF
>NA|14|TRBV5-1|NA|TRBJ2-6
TGCGCCAGCAGCGCAGAGTCTGGGGCCAACGTCCTGACTTTC
CASSAESGANVLTF
>NA|14|TRBV5-1|NA|TRBJ2-5
TGCGCCAGCAGCTTACTAGGGGCGGTAGAGACCCAGTACTTC
CASSLLGAVETQYF
>NA|14|TRBV6-2/TRBV6-3|NA|TRBJ1-5
TGTGCCAGCAGTTACTCGGGGGTCAATCAGCCCCAGCATTTT
CASSYSGVNQPQHF
>NA|14|TRBV28|NA|TRBJ1-6
TGTGCCAGCAGTTCACCAGGGGAGAATTCACCCCTCCACTTT
CASSSPGENSPLHF
>few|12|TRBV11-2|NA|TRBJ2-3
TGTGCCAGCAGGTTGATGGGGGATACGCAGTATTTT
CASRLMGDTQYF
>NA|16|TRBV29-1|NA|TRBJ2-1
TGCAGCGTTGAACTCGGCGGGTCAGGGACCTACAATGAGCAGTTCTTC
CSVELGGSGTYNEQFF
>NA|19|TRBV4-1|NA|TRBJ2-7
TGCGCCAGCAGCCAAGGAAGGAACAAGGTGTCGAGGACGTCCTACGAGCAGTACTTC
CASSQGRNKVSRTSYEQYF
>NA|16|TRBV6-2/TRBV6-3|NA|TRBJ2-3
TGTGCCAGCAGCCCTGGGGGGGGCAGGCTGACAGATACGCAGTATTTT
CASSPGGGRLTDTQYF
>NA|16|TRBV5-1|NA|TRBJ2-3
TGCGCCAGCAGCTCAAACGGGTTAAGGAGGACAGATACGCAGTATTTT
CASSSNGLRRTDTQYF
>few|13|TRBV15|NA|TRBJ2-1
TGTGCCACCAGCAGGCAGGACATCAATGAGCAGTTCTTC
CATSRQDINEQFF
>once|13|TRBV20-1|NA|TRBJ1-2
TGCAGTGCTAGAGTGTCGGGGCACTATGGCTACACCTTC
CSARVSGHYGYTF
>NA|15|TRBV7-9|NA|TRBJ2-1
TGTGCCAGCAGCTTAGATGGGGGCTGGCACAATGAGCAGTTCTTC
CASSLDGGWHNEQFF
>NA|20|TRBV4-1|NA|TRBJ1-6
TGCGCCAGCAGCCATTTAACGTTGTCAGGGGAAGGGGGAAATAATTCACCCCTCCACTTT
CASSHLTLSGEGGNNSPLHF
>NA|15|TRBV29-1|TRBD2|TRBJ2-1
TGCAGCGTTGAGACTTTTAGCGGGAGTTACAATGAGCAGTTCTTC
CSVETFSGSYNEQFF
>NA|13|TRBV7-2|NA|TRBJ2-7
TGTGCCAGCAGCGGGGGGACGAAGCACGAGCAGTACTTC
CASSGGTKHEQYF
>NA|17|TRBV5-6|NA|TRBJ2-2
TGTGCCAGCAGCTTGGATGACGGGGACACTCGCACCGGGGAGCTGTTTTTT
CASSLDDGDTRTGELFF
>NA|14|TRBV18|NA|TRBJ2-7
TGTGCCAGCTCACCAACGCAAACAGCCTACGAGCAGTACTTC
CASSPTQTAYEQYF
>NA|14|TRBV28|TRBD1|TRBJ1-5
TGTGCCAGCAGACTCCGGGACAGCGTATATCCCCAGCATTTT
CASRLRDSVYPQHF
>NA|15|TRBV4-2|TRBD2|TRBJ2-1
TGTGCCAGCCGACAGACTAGCGCGACCTACAATGAGCAGATCTTC
CASRQTSATYNEQIF
>few|15|TRBV20-1|TRBD2|TRBJ2-7
TGCAGTGCTAGAAGCGAGCGGGAGGCTTACTACGAGCAGTACTTC
CSARSEREAYYEQYF
>NA|11|TRBV4-1|NA|TRBJ2-1
TGCGCCAGCAAAGGGGGGATTGAGCAGTTCTTC
CASKGGIEQFF
>few|15|TRBV6-5|NA|TRBJ2-2
TGTGCCAGCAGTTCTCCGGACACGAACACCGGGGAGCTGTTTTTT
CASSSPDTNTGELFF
>few|15|TRBV6-5|NA|TRBJ2-7
TGTGCCAGCAGTCCACAGGGACTCAGCTCCTACGAGCAGTACTTC
CASSPQGLSSYEQYF
>NA|16|TRBV27|NA|TRBJ2-5
TGTGCCAGCAGTCCAACCAGGGGGGTGTACCAAGGGACCCAGTACTTC
CASSPTRGVYQGTQYF
>once|14|TRBV6-2/TRBV6-3|TRBD1|TRBJ2-1
TGTGCCAGCAGTTCACCGGGACAGGGGGCTGAGCAGTTCTTC
CASSSPGQGAEQFF
>NA|15|TRBV6-6|NA|TRBJ1-1
TGTGCCAGCAGCTACACGGGGGTTAACGCCTATGAAGCTTTCTTT
CASSYTGVNAYEAFF
>NA|16|TRBV6-1|TRBD1|TRBJ2-7
TGTGCCAGCAGTGAAGGGGCCCGGGACAGGGCCTACGAGCAGTACTTC
CASSEGARDRAYEQYF
>NA|15|TRBV7-2|TRBD1|TRBJ2-7
TGTGCCAGCAGCCCCCGACAGGGGCCTTCTCTTGAGCAGTACTTC
CASSPRQGPSLEQYF
>NA|15|TRBV2|TRBD2|TRBJ2-3
TGTGCCAGCAGTTCGACTAGCGGGGGAATCCATACGCAGTATTTT
CASSSTSGGIHTQYF
>NA|11|TRBV2|NA|TRBJ1-2
TGTGCCAGCAGGGCCCTCTATGGCTACACCTTC
CASRALYGYTF
>NA|16|TRBV10-3|TRBD1|TRBJ2-1
TGTGCCATCAGTGATCAGACAGGGTTCTCCTACAATGAGCAGTTCTTC
CAISDQTGFSYNEQFF